Listed below are T cell receptor beta chains from one sample, sequenced in a study of beta chain features in type 1 diabetes. The assay was immunoSEQ multiplex PCR, and TCRdb's table has in-frame clones only and misses some. The profile shows 350,000 or so clones, 15% to 20% of them singletons. Sequencing input: naive CD4+ T cells from blood. The origin of the receptors is a woman younger than 35 in good health. CDR3s include the opening cysteine and the closing phenylalanine or tryptophan. Each record gives: clone size, J gene, V gene, D gene, CDR3 protein, CDR3 DNA. D genes are given only for firm matches. The size of a clone is reported for some rows only, either as once, few or many, or as a class for expanded clones.

few,TRBJ2-1,TRBV4-1,TRBD2,CASSQEGEGGYNEQFF,TGCGCCAGCAGCCAAGAGGGGGAGGGAGGTTACAATGAGCAGTTCTTC
few,TRBJ2-7,TRBV30,TRBD1,CAWSHRDRGYEQYF,TGTGCCTGGAGTCACCGGGACAGGGGATACGAGCAGTACTTC
-,TRBJ2-4,TRBV7-2,TRBD1,CASSLDTTGNIF,TGTGCCAGCAGCTTAGATACGACAGGGAACATCTTC
few,TRBJ1-3,TRBV9,-,CASSGEGNTIYF,TGTGCCAGCAGCGGAGAGGGAAACACCATATATTTT
once,TRBJ2-5,TRBV7-2,TRBD1,CASSPRGETQYF,TGTGCCAGCAGCCCCAGGGGGGAGACCCAGTACTTC
-,TRBJ2-7,TRBV5-6,TRBD1,CASSTPGQVSYEQYF,TGTGCCAGCAGCACCCCGGGACAGGTCAGCTACGAGCAGTACTTC
-,TRBJ2-7,TRBV9,TRBD1,CASSVLGTGNSYEQYF,TGTGCCAGCAGCGTCCTTGGGACAGGCAACTCCTACGAGCAGTACTTC
-,TRBJ2-7,TRBV18,-,CASSPTEGSYEQYF,TGTGCCAGCTCACCGACGGAGGGCTCCTACGAGCAGTACTTC
few,TRBJ2-1,TRBV5-5,-,CASSLGDSHREQFF,TGTGCCAGCAGCTTAGGAGACAGTCATCGTGAGCAGTTCTTC
few,TRBJ1-2,TRBV5-1,-,CASTWGVNGDGYTF,TGCGCCAGCACCTGGGGGGTAAATGGAGATGGCTACACCTTC
-,TRBJ2-7,TRBV9,TRBD1,CASSAGQGVYEQYF,TGTGCCAGCAGCGCGGGACAGGGGGTATACGAGCAGTACTTC
-,TRBJ1-2,TRBV6-1,TRBD1,CASDRDYYGYTF,TGTGCCAGCGACAGGGACTACTATGGCTACACCTTC
few,TRBJ1-5,TRBV7-9,-,CASSLAEGQPQHF,TGTGCCAGCAGCTTAGCGGAGGGCCAGCCCCAGCATTTT
-,TRBJ2-7,TRBV6-5,-,CASSYGPASYEQYF,TGTGCCAGCAGTTATGGGCCTGCTTCCTACGAGCAGTACTTC
few,TRBJ2-5,TRBV9,TRBD1,CASSPQGGRETQYF,TGTGCCAGCAGCCCACAGGGGGGCCGAGAGACCCAGTACTTC
-,TRBJ1-4,TRBV7-6,-,CASSPLTGEKLFF,TGTGCCAGCAGCCCCCTGACGGGGGAAAAACTGTTTTTT
-,TRBJ2-1,TRBV11-2,-,CASSPGSNEQFF,TGTGCCAGCAGTCCCGGGTCCAATGAGCAGTTCTTC
-,TRBJ1-3,TRBV30,-,CAWSPWDSGNTIYF,TGTGCCTGGAGTCCATGGGACTCAGGAAACACCATATATTTT
-,TRBJ2-3,TRBV4-2,TRBD2,CASSQDLAGGRTDTQYF,TGTGCCAGCAGCCAAGACCTAGCGGGGGGGCGGACAGATACGCAGTATTTT
-,TRBJ2-5,TRBV5-4,TRBD2,CASSPAGGRETQYF,TGTGCCAGCAGCCCAGCGGGAGGCAGGGAGACCCAGTACTTC
once,TRBJ2-4,TRBV29-1,-,CSVEVGVAKNIQYF,TGCAGCGTTGAAGTTGGAGTAGCCAAAAACATTCAGTACTTC
once,TRBJ1-5,TRBV7-2,-,CASSLHGGSQPQHF,TGTGCCAGCAGCCTCCACGGGGGTTCTCAGCCCCAGCATTTT
few,TRBJ2-1,TRBV4-2,-,CASSQVAGSGYNEQFF,TGTGCCAGCAGCCAAGTGGCGGGATCGGGTTACAATGAGCAGTTCTTC
few,TRBJ1-6,TRBV9,-,CASSVEVGASSPLHF,TGTGCCAGCAGCGTAGAAGTGGGGGCAAGTTCACCCCTCCACTTT
few,TRBJ1-1,TRBV4-3,-,CASSQEEGNTEAFF,TGCGCCAGCAGCCAAGAAGAGGGGAACACTGAAGCTTTCTTT
-,TRBJ1-2,TRBV7-2,-,CASSPRDVNYGYTF,TGTGCCAGCAGCCCGCGGGATGTTAACTATGGCTACACCTTC
-,TRBJ2-3,TRBV9,-,CASSPRTDTQYF,TGTGCCAGCAGCCCCCGGACAGATACGCAGTATTTT
-,TRBJ2-7,TRBV4-2,-,CASSQRRAEQYF,TGTGCCAGCAGCCAAAGGAGGGCTGAGCAGTACTTC
few,TRBJ2-5,TRBV5-1,-,CASSPDSAETQYF,TGCGCCAGCAGCCCTGACTCCGCTGAGACCCAGTACTTC
-,TRBJ2-5,TRBV16,TRBD2,CASSQRGGRIQETQYF,TGTGCCAGCAGCCAGAGGGGCGGGAGGATCCAAGAGACCCAGTACTTC